The source of this T cell receptor beta chain is a study of T-cell reconstitution after alpha-beta-depleted transplantation in children. Study results and caveats: Among T cells one year after transplant, newly produced cells accounted for most counts and diversity. Some patients showed high day-60 TCRbeta diversity, which derived from surviving recipient T cells and thymic progenitors. Expanded clones from the graft, numbering several hundred, reportedly supplied alpha-beta T cells about two months after transplant.

Regarding this clonotype: Its antigen is still unknown.

During its preparation, the TCRbeta library received unique molecular identifiers. TCRdb recomputed calls from the PCR reads with MiXCR, one row per CDR3 protein. Of 450,000 to 700,000 distinct CDR3 sequences in the sample, over 20% were seen once. J gave up 7 bases and V 3 bases, and 8 bases lay outside the gene matches. Germline CDR1 reads SGHRS; CDR2 reads YFSETQ. The CDR3 is made up of 14 amino acids. The sequencing used PBMCs, collected before TCRalphabeta/CD19-depleted stem cell transplant. The sequence was collected from a boy in the first two years of life with Wiskott-Aldrich syndrome, due to receive a stem cell transplant. The genes are TRBV5-1 and TRBJ1-1; 8 positions agree with TRBD1. The CDR3 DNA is TGCGCCAGCAGCTGGATAAGACAGGGGAATGAAGCTTTCTTT. As protein: CASSWIRQGNEAFF.